Shown below are 32 T cell receptor beta chains from a single sample sequenced in a study of T-cell memory formation after mild COVID-19. TCRdb reanalysed the 5' RACE reads using MiXCR and keeps one entry per CDR3 protein. Among about 260,000 distinct CDR3 sequences listed, around 15% were seen once. The sequencing sample was made of PBMCs or a T cell subset sorted from them (not recorded which). The receptors stem from a man in his late teens or twenties who had mild COVID-19 (a few samples of this study predate the infection). Cell type and time point are not known.

This rearrangement joins TRBV5-6 to TRBJ2-7; 7 nucleotides agree with TRBD1. Trimming removed 3 bases from V and 7 bases from J; junction bases left unmatched: 7. This CDR3 contains 13 residues. CDR1 is SGHDT, CDR2 YYEEEE, per germline. DNA for the CDR3: TGTGCCAGCAGCTCTGGACAGGTTGAGGAGCAGTACGTC. Protein sequence: CASSSGQVEEQYV.

The chain uses TRBV20-1 and TRBJ2-1; TRBD2 aligns across 10 bases. V lost 3 bases and J lost 6; bases outside the gene matches: 8. This CDR3 has 15 residues. Germline loops: CDR1 DFQATT, CDR2 SNEGSKA (reference sequence). CDR3 protein: CSARKAGGLGNEQFF. In DNA form, the CDR3 reads TGCAGTGCTAGGAAAGCGGGGGGGCTGGGCAATGAGCAGTTCTTC.

A few counts support this clonotype. The V gene is TRBV12-3 or TRBV12-4, the J gene TRBJ2-1, with 14 bases aligning to TRBD2. V dropped 6 bases and J dropped 9; count of bases not matched to a gene: 10. This CDR3 is 16 amino acids long. CDR3 region: CASRLLGLAGAGEQFF. The CDR3 coding sequence is TGTGCCAGCAGACTCTTGGGACTAGCGGGGGCGGGTGAGCAGTTCTTC.

This chain links TRBV7-6 with TRBJ1-3, with 7 bases fitting TRBD1. Looked up from germline, CDR1 is SGHVS and CDR2 is FNYEAQ. This CDR3 contains 17 residues. The ends lost 0 bases at V and 0 bases at J; junction bases unmatched: 5. The CDR3 is CASSLAPGQSSGNTIYF. DNA for the CDR3: TGTGCCAGCAGCTTAGCTCCGGGACAGAGCTCTGGAAACACCATATATTTT.

The J gene is TRBJ2-3, the V gene TRBV7-8; D is undetermined. Per germline, CDR1 SGHVS and CDR2 FQNEAQ. The length of the CDR3 is 12 residues. With 5 bases removed from V and 6 bases from J, the gap between germline ends came to 9 bases. The CDR3 nucleotides read TGTGCCAGCAGCATCTCCGGGGATACGCAGTATTTT. Protein: CASSISGDTQYF. Based on the CDR3 plus reference TRBV7-8 and TRBJ2-3, the full variable domain is GAGVSQSPRYKVAKRGQDVALRCDPISGHVSLFWYQQALGQGPEFLTYFQNEAQLDKSGLPSDRFFAERPEGSVSTLKIQRTQQEDSAVYLCASSISGDTQYFGPGTRLTVL.

This clonotype was picked up a small number of times. It may be a read error: a sequence one base away is much more abundant. The chain is built from TRBV12-3 or TRBV12-4 and TRBJ2-3; 7 nucleotides align to TRBD2. With V trimmed by 6 bases and J by 2 bases, 11 bases remained unmatched. The CDR3 runs to 16 residues. The CDR3 loop reads CASRPCWAGDTDTQYF. The CDR3 DNA reads as TGTGCCAGCAGACCCTGTTGGGCGGGAGACACAGATACGCAGTATTTT.

This clonotype was picked up many times. V and J are TRBV29-1 and TRBJ2-1; tentatively, D is TRBD1 or TRBD2 (6 bases each). The CDR3 totals 14 residues. Per the germline V gene, CDR1 is SQVTM and CDR2 is ANQGSEA. Trimming took off 4 bases at V and 9 bases at J, with 19 bases between the two ends. CDR3 in amino acids: CSVGRDRRDGEQFF. CDR3 in DNA: TGCAGCGTTGGAAGAGACAGGAGGGACGGTGAGCAGTTCTTC.

The chain links TRBV5-1 to TRBJ2-2, with 8 bases identical to TRBD2. CDR1 and CDR2 from the germline V gene are SGHRS and YFSETQ. The junction had 5 bases not matched to a gene; V was cut back by 4 bases and J by 3 bases. The CDR3 covers 15 residues. The CDR3 DNA reads TGCGCCAGCAGCCCGACAGCGGGGGACACCGGGGAGCTGTTTTTT. Its protein product is CASSPTAGDTGELFF.

The chain joins TRBV20-1 to TRBJ2-1, with 9 bases fitting TRBD2. V shed 3 bases and J 6 bases; nucleotides not matched to a gene: 6. The CDR3 loop spans 14 amino acids. Germline assignment: CDR1 DFQATT and CDR2 SNEGSKA (reference sequence). The CDR3 sequence: CSASRLAGRNEQFF. DNA of the CDR3: TGCAGTGCTAGTAGGCTAGCGGGGCGCAATGAGCAGTTCTTC.

J is TRBJ2-7 and V is TRBV7-9; TRBD2 agrees at 8 bases. Trimming cost V 6 bases and J 0 bases; bases outside gene matches: 22. This CDR3 has 20 residues. From germline, CDR1 is SEHNR and CDR2 FQNEAQ (reference sequence). The CDR3 region is CASSFTTGTSSISPSYEQYF. As DNA, the CDR3 is TGTGCCAGCAGTTTCACAACCGGGACTAGTTCCATCTCCCCCTCCTACGAGCAGTACTTC.

This clonotype was found many times. This chain uses TRBV5-1 with TRBJ2-1; D is undetermined. This CDR3 has 15 amino acids. CDR1 and CDR2 (germline): SGHRS, YFSETQ. The V end lost 0 bases, the J end lost 2 bases, and 9 bases lay between the germline ends. The CDR3 region is CASSLAAATYNEQFF. For the CDR3, the DNA is TGCGCCAGCAGCTTGGCCGCTGCCACCTACAATGAGCAGTTCTTC.

The chain joins TRBV6-2 or TRBV6-3 to TRBJ1-5; no clear D. The V and J ends lost 6 bases and 0 bases respectively, with 6 bases between them. The CDR3 is made up of 13 amino acids. Germline values: CDR1 MNHEY, CDR2 SVGEGT. The DNA of the CDR3 is TGTGCCAGCAGGTCCGATAGCAATCAGCCCCAGCATTTT. It codes for CASRSDSNQPQHF.

This clonotype was counted a few times. The chain couples TRBV2 to TRBJ2-5; D uncertain. This CDR3 comprises 12 residues. Germline V gene lookup returns CDR1 SNHLY and CDR2 FYNNEI. Trimming pared 9 bases from V and 0 bases from J, leaving 8 bases between. DNA for the CDR3: TGTGCCAGTCAAGCAGACCAAGAGACCCAGTACTTC. It encodes CASQADQETQYF.

The chain carries TRBV10-3 and TRBJ1-2; 7 bases are a match to TRBD1. CDR1 and CDR2 from the germline V gene are ENHRY and SYGVKD. Unmatched junction bases numbered 3, after V lost 8 bases and J lost 3 bases. This CDR3 is built from 12 residues. The CDR3 sequence is CAISGQDYGYTF. In DNA form, the CDR3 reads TGTGCCATCTCCGGACAGGACTATGGCTACACCTTC.

The chain combines TRBV9 with TRBJ2-1, with 11 bases lining up with TRBD2. This CDR3 has 18 residues. Looked up from germline, CDR1 is SGDLS and CDR2 is YYNGEE. V lost 0 bases to trimming and J lost 7 bases; unmatched junction nucleotides: 12. The CDR3 DNA sequence: TGTGCCAGCAGCGTAGCCGGGCTAGCGGGGGGCGTAATTAATGAGCAGTTCTTC. Translated, it gives CASSVAGLAGGVINEQFF.

This chain connects TRBV29-1 to TRBJ2-7; TRBD2 might be the D (5 bases). Trimming took 4 bases from V and 6 from J, leaving 16 bases between them. CDR1 and CDR2 (germline): SQVTM, ANQGSEA. This CDR3 has 13 residues. In nucleotides, the CDR3 is TGCAGCGTTGTTCGGACGGGAACTACCGAGCAGTACTTC. Translated: CSVVRTGTTEQYF.

The chain employs TRBV29-1 and TRBJ2-3; 9 nucleotides match TRBD1. The CDR3 contains 18 residues. CDR1 SQVTM and CDR2 ANQGSEA come from the germline V gene. Losses at the gene ends were 6 bases for V and 1 base for J; bases not matched to a gene: 17. The CDR3 nucleotides are TGCAGCGTGTTCCGGAGCACAGGGGGCGCCGGGGGCACAGATACGCAGTATTTT. It specifies CSVFRSTGGAGGTDTQYF.

The rearrangement joins TRBV7-2 to TRBJ2-5, with 7 bases matching TRBD1. CDR1 and CDR2 from the germline V gene are SGHTA and FQGNSA. J lost 5 bases, V lost 1 base, and 4 bases had no gene match. The CDR3 length is 14 residues. The DNA for the CDR3 is TGTGCCAGCAGCTTAGAGAGACAGGGCGAGACCCAGTACTTC. Its translation: CASSLERQGETQYF.

This clonotype was counted a few times. The rearrangement joins TRBV6-1 to TRBJ1-1; D is unclear. V shed 5 bases and J shed 4 bases, with 8 bases lying between them. The CDR3 has 12 amino acids. Germline loops: CDR1 MNHNS, CDR2 SASEGT. CDR3 sequence (DNA): TGTGCCAGCAGTTACTCGTCCACTGAAGCTTTCTTT. Its protein product is CASSYSSTEAFF.

The chain couples TRBV7-9 to TRBJ1-1, with D possibly TRBD1 on 6 matching bases. CDR1 SEHNR and CDR2 FQNEAQ come from the germline V gene (reference sequence). The CDR3 runs to 14 residues. The ends were cut back, 5 bases at V and 7 bases at J, with 17 bases in the middle. In DNA form, the CDR3 reads TGTGCCAGCAGCCAAGCTGGGACATCGGTTGAAGCTTTCTTT. It encodes CASSQAGTSVEAFF.

J is TRBJ1-4 and V is TRBV9; 8 bases match TRBD1. The V segment lost 1 base and the J segment 5 bases; nucleotides outside the gene matches: 1. The CDR3 runs 14 residues. CDR1 SGDLS and CDR2 YYNGEE come from the germline V gene. CDR3 DNA sequence: TGTGCCAGCAGCGTACAGGGGGCGAATGAAAAACTGTTTTTT. Encoded protein: CASSVQGANEKLFF. The full variable domain, rest sourced from reference TRBV9 and TRBJ1-4, is DSGVTQTPKHLITATGQRVTLRCSPRSGDLSVYWYQQSLDQGLQFLIQYYNGEERAKGNILERFSAQQFPDLHSELNLSSLELGDSALYFCASSVQGANEKLFFGSGTQLSVL.

V usage is TRBV7-2 and J usage is TRBJ2-2, with 9 nucleotides matching TRBD1. J gave up 3 bases and V 6 bases, and 8 bases lay outside the gene matches. The CDR3 sequence is 16 residues long. Germline-derived CDR1 and CDR2 are SGHTA and FQGNSA. CDR3 region: CASSPPGTGHTGELFF. The DNA of the CDR3 is TGTGCCAGCAGTCCGCCCGGGACAGGGCACACCGGGGAGCTGTTTTTT. The full variable domain, with the rest looked up from reference TRBV7-2 and TRBJ2-2, is GAGVSQSPSNKVTEKGKDVELRCDPISGHTALYWYRQSLGQGLEFLIYFQGNSAPDKSGLPSDRFSAERTGGSVSTLTIQRTQQEDSAVYLCASSPPGTGHTGELFFGEGSRLTVL.

A few counts support this clonotype. The chain employs TRBV5-1 and TRBJ1-4, with D possibly TRBD1 on 5 matching bases. The germline gives CDR1 SGHRS, CDR2 YFSETQ. This CDR3 is 13 amino acids long. The V end was cut by 0 bases, the J end by 7 bases, with 7 bases between. CDR3 region: CASSLGQFEKLFF. The CDR3 DNA reads TGCGCCAGCAGCTTGGGACAGTTTGAAAAACTGTTTTTT.

This clonotype was found a few times. This chain uses TRBV7-8 with TRBJ2-5; 8 bases are shared with TRBD1. The ends lost 5 bases at V and 5 bases at J; junction bases unmatched: 4. The CDR3 sequence is 13 residues long. Germline CDR1 SGHVS, CDR2 FQNEAQ. CDR3 loop: CASSPRDRETQYF. The CDR3 nucleotides are TGTGCCAGCAGCCCAAGGGACAGGGAGACCCAGTACTTC.

This chain connects TRBV28 to TRBJ2-7, with 10 bases lining up with TRBD1. Germline-derived CDR1 and CDR2 are MDHEN and SYDVKM. The CDR3 covers 15 residues. The junction had 5 bases not matched to a gene; V was cut back by 4 bases and J by 2 bases. The CDR3 DNA follows: TGTGCCAGCAGTTCCCCTGGGACAGGGGCCTACGAGCAGTACGTC. Its protein product is CASSSPGTGAYEQYV.

The rearrangement joins TRBV6-2 or TRBV6-3 to TRBJ2-2; 8 bases align to TRBD1. CDR1 is MNHEY, CDR2 SVGEGT, per germline. This CDR3 region has 16 residues. The J segment lost 5 bases and the V segment lost 2 bases, leaving 7 bases of the junction unmatched. The CDR3 sequence: CASSYIGRGQTGELFF. As DNA, the CDR3 is TGTGCCAGCAGTTACATCGGCAGGGGGCAGACCGGGGAGCTGTTTTTT.

Of note for this clonotype: At one boundary the junction diverges from the germline segment, which might be a read error. J is TRBJ1-5 and V is TRBV28; the D is unclear. CDR1 and CDR2 (germline): MDHEN, SYDVKM. This CDR3 is built from 13 residues. The CDR3 is CASSSPQPQPQHF. The CDR3, as DNA: TGCGCCAGCAGTTCCCCACAGCCTCAGCCCCAGCATTTT.

This clonotype appeared a few times. The chain recombines TRBV6-5 with TRBJ2-1; D remains ambiguous. The germline CDR1 and CDR2 sequences are MNHEY and SVGAGI. Trimming stripped 0 bases from V and 12 bases from J, with 9 bases between. This CDR3 spans 12 amino acids. CDR3 in amino acids: CASSYSGDRQFF. The CDR3 DNA sequence: TGTGCCAGCAGTTACTCCGGCGATCGGCAGTTCTTC.

In this sample, this clonotype turned up a few times. The J gene is TRBJ2-5, the V gene TRBV5-1; TRBD2 aligns across 7 bases. V dropped 2 bases and J dropped 3; count of bases not matched to a gene: 1. Germline V CDR1 and CDR2: SGHRS, YFSETQ. This CDR3 spans 13 amino acids. The CDR3 bases are TGCGCCAGCAGCTTCCTAGCGGAAGAGACCCAGTACTTC. Translation: CASSFLAEETQYF.

The chain is built from TRBV7-9 and TRBJ2-3; D is uncertain. The length of the CDR3 is 14 residues. V shed 1 base and J shed 1 base, with 6 bases lying between them. Germline-derived CDR1 and CDR2 are SEHNR and FQNEAQ (reference sequence). CDR3 coding DNA: TGTGCCAGCAGCTTAGACGGGCGCACAGATACGCAGTATTTT. It specifies CASSLDGRTDTQYF.

This chain joins TRBV4-1 and TRBJ2-5; TRBD1 matches at 9 bases. Germline V gene lookup returns CDR1 MGHRA and CDR2 YSYEKL. V was clipped by 3 bases and J by 5 bases; unmatched bases: 10. The CDR3 totals 16 residues. CDR3 protein: CASSQPGQGRRETQYF. DNA of the CDR3: TGCGCCAGCAGCCAGCCGGGACAGGGCCGTCGGGAGACCCAGTACTTC.

The chain couples TRBV10-1 to TRBJ2-7, with D unresolved. This CDR3 has 13 residues. Trimming took 4 bases from V and 3 from J, leaving 10 bases between them. Germline CDR1 and CDR2: WNHNN and SYGVQD (reference sequence). The CDR3 region has the DNA TGCGCCAGCAGTGGTGGGGTTCTCTACGAGCAGTACTTC. It is translated as CASSGGVLYEQYF.